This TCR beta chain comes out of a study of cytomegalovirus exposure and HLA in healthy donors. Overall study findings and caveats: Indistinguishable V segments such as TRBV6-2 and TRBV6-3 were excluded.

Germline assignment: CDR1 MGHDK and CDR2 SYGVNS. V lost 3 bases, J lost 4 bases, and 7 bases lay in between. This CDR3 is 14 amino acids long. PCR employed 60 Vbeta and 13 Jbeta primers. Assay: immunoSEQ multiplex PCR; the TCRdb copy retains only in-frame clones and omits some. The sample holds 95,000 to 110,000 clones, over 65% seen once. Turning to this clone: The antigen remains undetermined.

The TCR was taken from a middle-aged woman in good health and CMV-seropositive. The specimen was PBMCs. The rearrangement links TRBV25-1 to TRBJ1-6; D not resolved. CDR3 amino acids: CASSDQQYNSPLHF. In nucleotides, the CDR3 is TGTGCCAGCAGTGACCAACAATATAATTCACCCCTCCACTTT. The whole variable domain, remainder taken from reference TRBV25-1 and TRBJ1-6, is EADIYQTPRYLVIGTGKKITLECSQTMGHDKMYWYQQDPGMELHLIHYSYGVNSTEKGDLSSESTVSRIRTEHFPLTLESARPSHTSQYLCASSDQQYNSPLHFGNGTRLTVT.